A selection of T cell receptor beta chains follows, all from one sample in a study of cytomegalovirus exposure and HLA in healthy donors. The assay was immunoSEQ multiplex PCR, and TCRdb's table has in-frame clones only and misses some. The repertoire has about 170,000 clones, 80% to 90% of them found once; the top ten carry about 6%. Sequencing was carried out using PBMCs. The receptors shown here come from a woman in her 30s in good health and CMV-seronegative. The CDR3 runs from the conserved cysteine through the conserved F or W. The order of the fields is J gene, V gene, clone size, D gene, CDR3 DNA, CDR3 protein. D genes are given only for firm matches. Clone size appears in some rows only: once, few, many, or a class for an expanded clone.

J: TRBJ2-2; V: TRBV5-1; size: -; D: TRBD2; DNA: TGCGCCAGCAGCTTGCTAGCGGGAGATACCGGGGAGCTGTTTTTT; CDR3: CASSLLAGDTGELFF
J: TRBJ1-5; V: TRBV10-3; size: -; D: -; DNA: TGTGCCATCAGTGATGAGAAGGGAATGGGGAGCAATCAGCCCCAGCATTTT; CDR3: CAISDEKGMGSNQPQHF
J: TRBJ2-7; V: TRBV11-2; size: -; D: -; DNA: TGTGCCAGCAGCCCCCAGGGGCTTTACGAGCAGTACTTC; CDR3: CASSPQGLYEQYF
J: TRBJ1-2; V: TRBV2; size: -; D: TRBD1; DNA: TGTGCCAGCAGCGCCCGGACAGGGTATGGCTATGGCTACACCTTC; CDR3: CASSARTGYGYGYTF
J: TRBJ2-7; V: TRBV9; size: -; D: -; DNA: TGTGCCAGCAGCGGCAGGACGGGACACGGCTACGAGCAGTACTTC; CDR3: CASSGRTGHGYEQYF
J: TRBJ1-5; V: TRBV7-9; size: once; D: TRBD1; DNA: TGTGCCAGCAGCTTAGGGACAGGGGATAGCAATCAGCCCCAGCATTTT; CDR3: CASSLGTGDSNQPQHF
J: TRBJ1-3; V: TRBV4-3; size: -; D: -; DNA: TGCGCCAGCAGCCAAGGCTTGGAGGGGATTTCTGGAAACACCATATATTTT; CDR3: CASSQGLEGISGNTIYF
J: TRBJ2-7; V: TRBV4-3; size: few; D: TRBD1; DNA: TGCGCCAGCAGCCAAGAGACAGGGAACTACGAGCAGTACTTC; CDR3: CASSQETGNYEQYF
J: TRBJ1-1; V: TRBV9; size: -; D: -; DNA: TGTGCCAGCAGCGTTAAGATAGGTAATGAAGCTTTCTTT; CDR3: CASSVKIGNEAFF
J: TRBJ1-2; V: TRBV18; size: -; D: TRBD1; DNA: TGTGCCAGCTCACCGGGACAGACAGACAACTATGGCTACACCTTC; CDR3: CASSPGQTDNYGYTF
J: TRBJ1-5; V: TRBV2; size: -; D: -; DNA: TGTGCCAGCAGTCCCCTTGGTAGCAATCAGCCCCAGCATTTT; CDR3: CASSPLGSNQPQHF
J: TRBJ1-6; V: TRBV14; size: -; D: TRBD1; DNA: TGTGCCAGCAGCCGGACAGGGCATTCACCCCTCCACTTT; CDR3: CASSRTGHSPLHF
J: TRBJ2-1; V: TRBV29-1; size: -; D: -; DNA: TGCAGCGTTAGGGGTGGGGAAATGAATGAGCAGTTCTTC; CDR3: CSVRGGEMNEQFF
J: TRBJ2-1; V: TRBV15; size: -; D: TRBD2; DNA: TGTGCCACCAGCGTCGGGGGGGTCAATGAGCAGTTCTTC; CDR3: CATSVGGVNEQFF
J: TRBJ2-7; V: TRBV27; size: -; D: -; DNA: TGTGCCAGCAGTTTACGGGCAGCCTACGAGCAGTACTTC; CDR3: CASSLRAAYEQYF
J: TRBJ1-2; V: TRBV13; size: -; D: -; DNA: TGTGCCAGCAGCTCAACAGGTTATGACTACACCTTC; CDR3: CASSSTGYDYTF
J: TRBJ2-1; V: TRBV6-5; size: -; D: TRBD2; DNA: TGTGCCAGCAGCTACACTAGCGGGAGGTCCTACAATGAGCAGTTCTTC; CDR3: CASSYTSGRSYNEQFF
J: TRBJ1-6; V: TRBV6-5; size: few; D: -; DNA: TGTGCCAGCAGTCCCCAGGGCATCGAATCACCCCTCCACTTT; CDR3: CASSPQGIESPLHF
J: TRBJ2-1; V: TRBV5-1; size: -; D: TRBD2; DNA: TGCGCCAGCAGCCCGCGCCCGGGACTAGCGGGAAATGATGAGCAGTTCTTC; CDR3: CASSPRPGLAGNDEQFF
J: TRBJ1-2; V: TRBV4-1; size: once; D: -; DNA: TGCGCCAGCAGCCAAGACATGGGGGTAGGTTATGGCTACACCTTC; CDR3: CASSQDMGVGYGYTF
J: TRBJ2-2; V: TRBV11-3; size: -; D: -; DNA: TGTGCCAGCAGCCAGGGACTCCCGGCCGGTGAGCTGTTTTTT; CDR3: CASSQGLPAGELFF
J: TRBJ2-1; V: TRBV4-3; size: once; D: TRBD2; DNA: TGCGCCAGCAGCCAAGGTACTAGCGGGAGTTTCTACAATGAGCAGTTCTTC; CDR3: CASSQGTSGSFYNEQFF
J: TRBJ2-1; V: TRBV29-1; size: -; D: TRBD2; DNA: TGCAGCGTTGAACTAGCGGGGGATACCTACAATGAGCAGTTCTTC; CDR3: CSVELAGDTYNEQFF
J: TRBJ2-7; V: TRBV7-2; size: few; D: -; DNA: TGTGCCAGCAGCTGGAAAGCTACTAACGAGCAGTACTTC; CDR3: CASSWKATNEQYF
J: TRBJ2-7; V: TRBV20-1; size: -; D: -; DNA: TGCAGTGCTAGCACCAACTACGAGCAGTACTTC; CDR3: CSASTNYEQYF